These 32 T cell receptor beta chains share one sample of origin, sequenced in a study of T-cell reconstitution after alpha-beta-depleted transplantation in children. The library targeted TCRbeta and was prepared with unique molecular identifiers. TCRdb independently ran MiXCR on the PCR reads; one entry per CDR3 protein. The data show 500,000 to 600,000 distinct CDR3 sequences, around 27% seen once. This material consisted of PBMCs, taken before TCRalphabeta/CD19-depleted stem cell transplant. The receptors were sampled from a boy under two years old with Wiskott-Aldrich syndrome, due to receive a stem cell transplant.

The V call is TRBV12-3 or TRBV12-4, the J call TRBJ2-1; D remains unclear. Trimming removed 3 bases from V and 0 bases from J, with 12 bases in between. This CDR3 contains 16 residues. The CDR3 sequence is CASSFISPSSYNEQFF. The CDR3 DNA is TGTGCCAGCAGTTTTATTAGCCCTAGCTCCTACAATGAGCAGTTCTTC.

The V and J genes are TRBV27 and TRBJ1-1, with D possibly TRBD1 on 6 matching bases. The germline gives CDR1 MNHEY, CDR2 SMNVEV (reference sequence). There are 15 residues in the CDR3. V dropped 4 bases and J dropped 1 base, with 13 bases sitting between them. CDR3 sequence reads: CASSSAGHQNTEAFF. The CDR3 DNA reads as TGTGCCAGCAGTTCTGCGGGACACCAGAACACTGAAGCTTTCTTT.

The CDR3 protein is CASSREGQGTYF. The CDR3 nucleotides read TGTGCCAGCAGCAGGGAAGGACAGGGGACGTACTTC. The rearrangement joins TRBV5-6 to TRBJ2-4, with TRBD1 matching over 9 bases. The CDR3 loop spans 12 amino acids. Germline CDR1 SGHDT, CDR2 YYEEEE. V was clipped by 4 bases and J by 15 bases; unmatched bases: 8.

The chain recombines TRBV5-1 with TRBJ1-1; 9 positions match TRBD1. The CDR3 contains 14 residues. Germline V gives CDR1 SGHRS, CDR2 YFSETQ. With 4 bases clipped from V and 2 bases from J, the junction kept 3 bases outside the gene matches. CDR3 bases: TGCGCCAGCAGCGCGGACAGGGGCAACACTGAAGCTTTCTTT. Its translation is CASSADRGNTEAFF.

This clonotype was recorded a few times. The V gene is TRBV12-3 or TRBV12-4, the J gene TRBJ1-3; tentative D call: TRBD1 (5 bases). The CDR3 is 12 amino acids. V gave up 10 bases and J gave up 0 bases, with 7 bases separating them. Here the CDR3 reads CAIRVSGNTIYF. The CDR3, as DNA: TGTGCCATCAGGGTCTCTGGAAACACCATATATTTT.

The chain joins TRBV12-3 or TRBV12-4 to TRBJ2-7; TRBD2 matches at 11 bases. V dropped 6 bases and J dropped 3; count of bases not matched to a gene: 4. There are 14 residues in the CDR3. DNA of the CDR3: TGTGCCAGCAGCGCGGGACTAGCGGTCTACGAGCAGTACTTC. This gives the protein CASSAGLAVYEQYF.

The chain recombines TRBV28 with TRBJ2-7, with D possibly being TRBD2 (5 bases). Between the trimmed V and J ends, which lost 4 bases and 2 bases, there was a span of 15 bases. The CDR3 spans 15 residues. Germline CDR1 MDHEN, CDR2 SYDVKM. The DNA for the CDR3 is TGTGCCAGCAGTTACTACAGACTAACGCCCTACGAGCAGTACTTC. It yields the protein CASSYYRLTPYEQYF.

The chain employs TRBV5-1 and TRBJ2-1; TRBD2 matches 7 bases. In germline, CDR1 is SGHRS, CDR2 YFSETQ. The V segment lost 4 bases and the J segment 9 bases; nucleotides outside the gene matches: 7. The CDR3 spans 13 residues. The CDR3 DNA sequence: TGCGCCAGCAGCCACGGCCCTAGCGGTGAGCAGTTCTTC. Residues: CASSHGPSGEQFF.

This clonotype occurred a few times. This rearrangement joins TRBV10-3 to TRBJ2-2; D might be TRBD2 (6 bases). The CDR3 is made up of 13 amino acids. Germline CDR1 reads ENHRY; CDR2 reads SYGVKD. V shed 11 bases and J shed 0 bases, with 10 bases lying between them. The CDR3 here is CAATSANTGELFF. CDR3 DNA sequence: TGTGCCGCGACTAGTGCGAACACCGGGGAGCTGTTTTTT.

V is TRBV7-8 and J is TRBJ2-1; D is unclear. The CDR3 length is 17 residues. Germline V gene data show CDR1 as SGHVS and CDR2 as FQNEAQ. V lost 1 base, J lost 0 bases, and 13 bases lay in between. In nucleotides, the CDR3 is TGTGCCAGCAGCTTAGGGCTAGGCGTTAGCTCCTACAATGAGCAGTTCTTC. Translated: CASSLGLGVSSYNEQFF.

The gene calls are TRBV20-1 and TRBJ2-5, with D unclear. The CDR3 extends over 13 amino acids. The germline gives CDR1 DFQATT, CDR2 SNEGSKA (reference sequence). V shed 4 bases and J shed 5 bases, with 14 bases lying between them. CDR3 coding DNA: TGCAGTGCTACCCCGCAAGGGATTGAGACCCAGTACTTC. Protein sequence: CSATPQGIETQYF.

This clonotype turned up a few times. The CDR3 DNA reads TGTGCCAGCAGCCCTACTAGACTTGAAACCCAGTACTTC. Protein product: CASSPTRLETQYF. The V gene is TRBV7-9, the J gene TRBJ2-5, with D tentatively TRBD2 (5 bases). Deletions cut 5 bases from V and 8 bases from J, with 15 bases between. The germline V gene encodes CDR1 SEHNR and CDR2 FQNEAQ (reference sequence). The CDR3 is made up of 13 amino acids.

This chain connects TRBV5-1 to TRBJ1-1, with a possible D match to TRBD1 (5 bases). Germline V gene data show CDR1 as SGHRS and CDR2 as YFSETQ. This CDR3 region has 12 residues. V lost 9 bases to trimming and J lost 4 bases, with 13 bases between them. The CDR3 DNA sequence: TGCGCCAATTCGGGACCGGTCACTGAAGCTTTCTTT. This encodes CANSGPVTEAFF.

V usage is TRBV5-1 and J usage is TRBJ1-2, with D perhaps TRBD1 (5 bases). The CDR3 has 15 amino acids. V was clipped by 5 bases and J by 3 bases, with 17 bases between them. Germline V gene sequence: CDR1 SGHRS, CDR2 YFSETQ. CDR3 loop: CASSQNPGTDYGYTF. The CDR3 DNA reads TGCGCCAGCAGTCAAAATCCCGGGACGGACTATGGCTACACCTTC.

The sample holds a few counts of this clonotype. The chain's CDR3 is CASSYRSNEQFF. The CDR3, as DNA: TGTGCCAGCAGTTACAGGAGCAATGAGCAGTTCTTC. The gene calls are TRBV6-6 and TRBJ2-1; D is unresolved. Per germline, CDR1 MNHNY and CDR2 SVGAGI (reference sequence). CDR3 length equals 12 residues. V lost 2 bases and J 6 bases, leaving 5 bases between the germline ends.

The chain couples TRBV3-1 to TRBJ2-7, with 8 bases fitting TRBD2. CDR3 length: 13 residues. The germline V gene encodes CDR1 LGHDT and CDR2 YNNKEL (reference sequence). V lost 6 bases, J lost 5 bases, and 6 bases stayed unmatched. CDR3: CASSLAGGHEQYF. The CDR3 bases are TGTGCCAGCAGTCTGGCGGGAGGACACGAGCAGTACTTC.

A few counts support this clonotype. The chain has TRBV29-1 and TRBJ2-5; 7 bases are a match to TRBD2. Germline assignment: CDR1 SQVTM and CDR2 ANQGSEA. The CDR3 is 13 amino acids. J was trimmed by 6 bases and V by 4 bases; bases with no gene match: 8. CDR3 bases: TGCAGCGTTGCAGTGGGAGGGGTGAAGACCCAGTACTTC. It codes for CSVAVGGVKTQYF. The complete variable domain, with remaining parts taken from reference TRBV29-1 and TRBJ2-5, reads SAVISQKPSRDICQRGTSLTIQCQVDSQVTMMFWYRQQPGQSLTLIATANQGSEATYESGFVIDKFPISRPNLTFSTLTVSNMSPEDSSIYLCSVAVGGVKTQYFGPGTRLLVL.

V usage is TRBV24-1 and J usage is TRBJ2-3, with D maybe TRBD2 (5 bases). Germline CDR1 is KGHDR and CDR2 is SFDVKD. CDR3 size: 14 residues. Between the trimmed V and J ends, which lost 7 bases and 4 bases, there was a span of 14 bases. For the CDR3, the DNA is TGTGCCACCAGCGGAACGGACGGGGCAGATACGCAGTATTTT. Translation gives CATSGTDGADTQYF.

In its sample, this clonotype was seen a few times. The rearrangement links TRBV7-2 to TRBJ1-2; D possibly corresponds to TRBD1 (5 bases). The V gene lost 3 bases and the J gene lost 3 bases, with 8 bases spanning the gap. From germline, CDR1 is SGHTA and CDR2 FQGNSA. This CDR3 contains 13 residues. The CDR3 DNA follows: TGTGCCAGCAGCTTGCGGGGGTACTATGGCTACACCTTC. Residues: CASSLRGYYGYTF.

The gene calls are TRBV9 and TRBJ2-5; 10 nucleotides agree with TRBD2. With 0 bases clipped from V and 5 bases from J, the junction kept 10 bases outside the gene matches. The germline CDR1 and CDR2 sequences are SGDLS and YYNGEE. This CDR3 region has 17 residues. CDR3 in amino acids: CASSVGVSAGGRETQYF. The CDR3 DNA is TGTGCCAGCAGCGTAGGGGTGTCAGCGGGAGGGCGGGAGACCCAGTACTTC.

The chain links TRBV30 to TRBJ2-5; D may be TRBD2 (7 bases). This CDR3 region has 13 residues. Germline loops: CDR1 GTSNPN, CDR2 SVGIG (reference sequence). The germline V and J ends were trimmed by 8 bases and 4 bases, with 17 bases remaining between them. The DNA of the CDR3 is TGTGCCCGAGGTCGGGGAGGGGGAGAGACCCAGTACTTC. It codes for CARGRGGGETQYF. The full variable domain, rest sourced from reference TRBV30 and TRBJ2-5, is SQTIHQWPATLVQPVGSPLSLECTVEGTSNPNLYWYRQAAGRGLQLLFYSVGIGQISSEVPQNLSASRPQDRQFILSSKKLLLSDSGFYLCARGRGGGETQYFGPGTRLLVL.

This chain links TRBV5-1 with TRBJ1-2; D gene uncertain. Germline V gene data show CDR1 as SGHRS and CDR2 as YFSETQ. The V and J ends lost 4 bases and 6 bases respectively, with 13 bases between them. This CDR3 has 13 amino acids. CDR3 protein: CASSGQPPDGYTF. DNA for the CDR3: TGCGCCAGCAGCGGGCAGCCACCAGATGGCTACACCTTC.

The V call is TRBV3-1, the J call TRBJ1-4; unclear D gene. This CDR3 region has 13 residues. V lost 4 bases and J lost 8, with 11 bases in between. Germline CDR1 and CDR2: LGHDT and YNNKEL (reference sequence). CDR3 protein: CASSLDLGEKLFF. CDR3 coding DNA: TGTGCCAGCAGCCTTGACCTGGGGGAAAAACTGTTTTTT.

J is TRBJ2-7 and V is TRBV5-1; D remains unclear. This CDR3 contains 14 residues. With 0 bases removed from V and 2 bases from J, the gap between germline ends came to 9 bases. From germline, CDR1 is SGHRS and CDR2 YFSETQ. The CDR3 reads CASSLALNTYEQYF. CDR3 DNA: TGCGCCAGCAGCTTGGCCCTAAACACCTACGAGCAGTACTTC.

This clonotype was observed a few times. The chain couples TRBV2 to TRBJ2-3; D call uncertain. This CDR3 is built from 9 residues. Trimming removed 10 bases from V and 7 bases from J, with 6 bases in between. The germline V gene encodes CDR1 SNHLY and CDR2 FYNNEI. In nucleotides, the CDR3 is TGTGCCAACAAAAATACGCAGTATTTT. It encodes CANKNTQYF. The whole variable domain, filled in from reference TRBV2 and TRBJ2-3, reads EPEVTQTPSHQVTQMGQEVILRCVPISNHLYFYWYRQILGQKVEFLVSFYNNEISEKSEIFDDQFSVERPDGSNFTLKIRSTKLEDSAMYFCANKNTQYFGPGTRLTVL.

In its sample, this clonotype was seen a few times. V is TRBV25-1 and J is TRBJ2-7, with TRBD2 matching 7 bases. This CDR3 contains 13 residues. In germline, CDR1 is MGHDK, CDR2 SYGVNS. J lost 3 bases, V lost 7 bases, and 6 bases had no gene match. The CDR3 sequence: CASTTGTIYEQYF. CDR3 in DNA: TGTGCCAGCACTACCGGGACTATCTACGAGCAGTACTTC.

This clonotype showed up just a few times. The rearrangement joins TRBV3-1 to TRBJ2-5; D unclear. V lost 6 bases and J lost 0, with 8 bases in between. Germline-derived CDR1 and CDR2 are LGHDT and YNNKEL (reference sequence). The CDR3 extends over 13 amino acids. In DNA, the CDR3 is TGTGCCAGCAGACATCTGCACCAAGAGACCCAGTACTTC. Encoded protein: CASRHLHQETQYF.

The V and J genes are TRBV5-1 and TRBJ2-3, with 7 bases aligning to TRBD2. This CDR3 is 15 amino acids long. CDR1 is SGHRS and CDR2 is YFSETQ in the germline V gene. J gave up 2 bases and V 4 bases, and 7 bases lay outside the gene matches. CDR3 protein: CASSVIAGTTDTQYF. The CDR3 DNA follows: TGCGCCAGCAGCGTAATAGCGGGCACCACAGATACGCAGTATTTT.

This clonotype was counted only a few times. The chain combines TRBV5-1 with TRBJ2-6; D gene unclear. V was shortened by 4 bases and J by 0 bases, with 14 bases between the two germline ends. The CDR3 consists of 17 residues. Germline V gene data show CDR1 as SGHRS and CDR2 as YFSETQ. This chain's CDR3 is CASSPLRPLSGANVLTF. The CDR3 bases are TGCGCCAGCAGCCCCCTTAGGCCCCTCTCTGGGGCCAACGTCCTGACTTTC.

The gene calls are TRBV5-6 and TRBJ2-7; 9 bases match TRBD1. Germline CDR1 SGHDT, CDR2 YYEEEE. Trimming removed 3 bases from V and 6 bases from J; junction bases left unmatched: 4. The CDR3 has 13 amino acids. CDR3 region: CASSSTGGAEQYF. In DNA, the CDR3 is TGTGCCAGCAGCTCTACAGGGGGCGCCGAGCAGTACTTC.

This clonotype was seen only a few times. V usage is TRBV12-3 or TRBV12-4 and J usage is TRBJ2-3; D gene ambiguous. Trimming took off 3 bases at V and 7 bases at J, with 2 bases between the two ends. This CDR3 spans 10 amino acids. DNA of the CDR3: TGTGCCAGCAGTTTGAATACGCAGTATTTT. Its translation is CASSLNTQYF.

This clonotype has just a few counts. The chain couples TRBV10-3 to TRBJ2-7; 9 bases are a match to TRBD1. Germline CDR1 ENHRY, CDR2 SYGVKD. There are 15 residues in the CDR3. The junction had 5 bases not matched to a gene; V was cut back by 0 bases and J by 5 bases. The CDR3 loop reads CAISESGTGYHEQYF. The CDR3 DNA sequence: TGTGCCATCAGTGAGTCGGGGACAGGGTACCACGAGCAGTACTTC.